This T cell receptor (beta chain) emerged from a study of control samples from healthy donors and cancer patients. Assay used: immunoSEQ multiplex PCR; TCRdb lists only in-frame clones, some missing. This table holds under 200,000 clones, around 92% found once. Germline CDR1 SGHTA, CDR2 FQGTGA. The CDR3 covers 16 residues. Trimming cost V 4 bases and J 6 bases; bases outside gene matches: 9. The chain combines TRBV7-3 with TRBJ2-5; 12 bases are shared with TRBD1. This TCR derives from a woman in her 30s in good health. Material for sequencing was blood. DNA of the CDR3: TGTGCCAGCAGCTCCCCCGGGACAGGGGGCGCTCAGACCCAGTACTTC. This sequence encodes CASSSPGTGGAQTQYF.